These 30 T cell receptor beta chains originate from one sample sequenced in a study of blood T cell repertoires in COVID-19. Libraries were prepared by immunoSEQ multiplex PCR; TCRdb keeps only in-frame clonotypes and omits some of them. The sample has around 120,000 clones, about nine tenths seen once. Sequences were obtained from peripheral blood. The origin of the receptors is a woman between 65 and 79 years old with acute or convalescent COVID-19.

CDR3 sequence: CASSPGTPSHEQYF. CDR3 DNA sequence: TGTGCCAGCAGCCCCGGGACACCATCCCACGAGCAGTACTTC. This chain joins TRBV6-6 and TRBJ2-7, with D possibly matching TRBD1 (6 bases). Germline V gene lookup returns CDR1 MNHNY and CDR2 SVGAGI (reference sequence). The V end lost 6 bases, the J end lost 5 bases, and 17 bases lay between the germline ends. The CDR3 totals 14 residues.

V gene TRBV4-2 combines with J gene TRBJ1-6; unclear D gene. The CDR3 runs to 13 residues. Germline-derived CDR1 and CDR2 are LGHNA and YNFKEQ. Trimming cost V 0 bases and J 9 bases, with 6 bases left between them. The CDR3 DNA sequence: TGTGCCAGCAGCCAAGATATATTTTCACCCCTCCACTTT. Translating gives CASSQDIFSPLHF.

The rearrangement joins TRBV5-4 to TRBJ1-6; TRBD1 might be the D (6 bases). Germline V CDR1 and CDR2: SGHNT, YYREEE (reference sequence). CDR3 length: 16 amino acids. Trimming took off 1 base at V and 5 bases at J, with 13 bases between the two ends. The CDR3 sequence: CASSLKQGVNNSPLHF. The CDR3 region has the DNA TGTGCCAGCAGCTTGAAACAGGGAGTAAATAATTCACCCCTCCACTTT.

The genes are TRBV30 and TRBJ2-7; 9 positions agree with TRBD1. The CDR3 extends over 18 amino acids. The germline V gene encodes CDR1 GTSNPN and CDR2 SVGIG (reference sequence). V gave up 1 base and J gave up 3 bases; unmatched junction bases: 16. The CDR3 DNA reads as TGTGCCTGGAGTGCAATTGTTCCGGGACAGGGTCTCAACTACGAGCAGTACTTC. This sequence encodes CAWSAIVPGQGLNYEQYF.

The CDR3 nucleotides read TGTGCCAGCAGCGGAGCTAGCGGGGGGGGCACAGATACGCAGTATTTT. Translating gives CASSGASGGGTDTQYF. The chain recombines TRBV5-4 with TRBJ2-3; 12 bases are a match to TRBD2. Unmatched junction bases numbered 4, after V lost 4 bases and J lost 1 base. Germline values: CDR1 SGHNT, CDR2 YYREEE (reference sequence). The CDR3 runs 16 residues.

J is TRBJ1-2 and V is TRBV6-5; TRBD1 might be the D (6 bases). Trimming pared 4 bases from V and 8 bases from J, leaving 11 bases between. The CDR3 has 12 amino acids. Germline V gene sequence: CDR1 MNHEY, CDR2 SVGAGI. CDR3 nucleotide sequence: TGTGCCAGCAGTTCACAGGGATTCGGCTACACCTTC. The encoded protein is CASSSQGFGYTF.

The J gene is TRBJ1-4, the V gene TRBV28; D call uncertain. Germline CDR1 and CDR2: MDHEN and SYDVKM. The CDR3 is 15 residues long. V gave up 0 bases and J gave up 3 bases, with 8 bases separating them. CDR3: CASSLWRVANEKLFF. CDR3 coding DNA: TGTGCCAGCAGTTTATGGCGGGTTGCTAATGAAAAACTGTTTTTT.

The rearrangement links TRBV6-6 to TRBJ2-1; D gene uncertain. The ends were cut back, 5 bases at V and 5 bases at J, with 4 bases in the middle. Germline-derived CDR1 and CDR2 are MNHNY and SVGAGI (reference sequence). This CDR3 comprises 11 residues. CDR3 residues: CASSRNNEQFF. The CDR3 DNA follows: TGTGCCAGCAGTCGCAACAATGAGCAGTTCTTC.

This clone showed up just once. This chain connects TRBV28 to TRBJ2-5; TRBD2 is a possible D gene (5 bases). CDR1 is MDHEN and CDR2 is SYDVKM in the germline V gene. V was trimmed by 6 bases and J by 7 bases, leaving 9 bases between them. There are 11 residues in the CDR3. Here the CDR3 reads CASRLGGTQYF. DNA for the CDR3: TGTGCCAGCAGGTTAGGAGGGACCCAGTACTTC. Full variable domain (rest looked up from reference TRBV28 and TRBJ2-5): DVKVTQSSRYLVKRTGEKVFLECVQDMDHENMFWYRQDPGLGLRLIYFSYDVKMKEKGDIPEGYSVSREKKERFSLILESASTNQTSMYLCASRLGGTQYFGPGTRLLVL.

The chain recombines TRBV12-3 or TRBV12-4 with TRBJ1-1; D not certain. Trimming pared 2 bases from V and 1 base from J, leaving 5 bases between. There are 13 residues in the CDR3. In nucleotides, the CDR3 is TGTGCCAGCAGTTTAAGACAGAACACTGAAGCTTTCTTT. Translating it yields CASSLRQNTEAFF.

The genes are TRBV5-6 and TRBJ2-5, with 9 bases fitting TRBD1. The CDR3 has 13 amino acids. Germline V lookup: CDR1 SGHDT, CDR2 YYEEEE. V gave up 5 bases and J gave up 4 bases; unmatched junction bases: 3. The CDR3 DNA sequence: TGTGCCAGCAGTAAACAGGGGGCAGAGACCCAGTACTTC. Its translation is CASSKQGAETQYF.

This rearrangement joins TRBV28 to TRBJ2-7; 10 nucleotides agree with TRBD1. The CDR3 has 16 residues. CDR1 and CDR2 from the germline V gene are MDHEN and SYDVKM. Trimming cost V 5 bases and J 2 bases; bases outside gene matches: 9. The CDR3 DNA reads as TGTGCCAGCAGTCCCCGTACCGGGACAGGGGCCTACGAGCAGTACTTC. Protein: CASSPRTGTGAYEQYF.

This rearrangement joins TRBV7-9 to TRBJ2-3; 12 bases are a match to TRBD2. Trimming took 6 bases from V and 3 from J; bases not matched to a gene: 4. The germline CDR1 and CDR2 sequences are SEHNR and FQNEAQ (reference sequence). This CDR3 contains 15 residues. The CDR3: CASSPGTSGTDTQYF. DNA of the CDR3: TGTGCCAGCAGTCCCGGGACTAGCGGGACAGATACGCAGTATTTT.

This clone was seen a single time. V gene TRBV27 combines with J gene TRBJ1-2, with 7 bases matching TRBD1. V dropped 5 bases and J dropped 2; count of bases not matched to a gene: 8. Per germline, CDR1 MNHEY and CDR2 SMNVEV (reference sequence). This CDR3 has 15 amino acids. This CDR3 reads CASSRTGYVNYGYTF. In nucleotides, the CDR3 is TGTGCCAGCAGTAGGACAGGCTACGTAAACTATGGCTACACCTTC.

This chain uses TRBV28 with TRBJ1-1; 8 nucleotides line up with TRBD1. Germline assignment: CDR1 MDHEN and CDR2 SYDVKM. This CDR3 is built from 15 residues. Trimming cost V 5 bases and J 6 bases; bases outside gene matches: 11. This CDR3 reads CASSTPGTGNAEAFF. CDR3 bases: TGTGCCAGCAGTACCCCCGGGACAGGAAACGCTGAAGCTTTCTTT.

The rearrangement uses TRBV19 and TRBJ2-3, with a tentative D call TRBD2 (5 bases). Germline CDR1 reads LNHDA; CDR2 reads SQIVND (reference sequence). The CDR3 consists of 14 residues. Trimming pared 5 bases from V and 1 base from J, leaving 10 bases between. DNA for the CDR3: TGTGCCAGTAGTGTTGGAGCGGGCACAGATACGCAGTATTTT. Its protein is CASSVGAGTDTQYF.

This sequence joins TRBV24-1 and TRBJ1-3, with a possible D match to TRBD1 (6 bases). V lost 5 bases and J 9 bases, leaving 13 bases between the germline ends. This CDR3 contains 13 residues. CDR1 KGHDR and CDR2 SFDVKD come from the germline V gene. CDR3 residues: CATSGTQGSTIYF. The CDR3 region has the DNA TGTGCCACCAGTGGTACACAGGGATCCACCATATATTTT.

This clone was picked up a small number of times. The rearrangement uses TRBV28 and TRBJ1-1; no firm D call. Trimming removed 3 bases at V and 5 bases at J, with 7 bases between. Germline loops: CDR1 MDHEN, CDR2 SYDVKM. The CDR3 consists of 12 residues. The CDR3 is CASSFYRTEAFF. CDR3 nucleotide sequence: TGTGCCAGCAGTTTCTATAGAACTGAAGCTTTCTTT.

V is TRBV7-2 and J is TRBJ2-1; D is uncertain. Germline V gene sequence: CDR1 SGHTA, CDR2 FQGNSA. Trimming cost V 5 bases and J 0 bases, with 11 bases left between them. CDR3 length: 15 residues. In DNA form, the CDR3 reads TGTGCCAGCAGCCTCAACGTCGGCTCCTACAATGAGCAGTTCTTC. This sequence encodes CASSLNVGSYNEQFF.

This chain uses TRBV6-5 with TRBJ1-6; D gene ambiguous. V lost 2 bases and J lost 4, with 6 bases in between. Germline CDR1 MNHEY, CDR2 SVGAGI. CDR3 size: 14 residues. Here the CDR3 DNA reads TGTGCCAGCAGTTACGGCAGTTATAATTCACCCCTCCACTTT. Its translation: CASSYGSYNSPLHF.

This clone was counted once. This chain uses TRBV19 with TRBJ1-4; tentatively, D is TRBD1 (5 bases). The CDR3 sequence is 14 residues long. The ends were cut back, 6 bases at V and 6 bases at J, with 14 bases in the middle. Germline CDR1 LNHDA, CDR2 SQIVND (reference sequence). The CDR3 here is CASRGGGDHEKLFF. CDR3 nucleotides: TGTGCCAGTAGAGGAGGCGGGGACCATGAAAAACTGTTTTTT.

The chain links TRBV28 to TRBJ1-2, with 7 bases aligning to TRBD1. Germline values: CDR1 MDHEN, CDR2 SYDVKM. CDR3 size: 13 residues. Losses at the gene ends were 6 bases for V and 8 bases for J; bases not matched to a gene: 9. In nucleotides, the CDR3 is TGTGCCAGCAGACCCCCAGGGGGTGGGGGCTACACCTTC. This encodes CASRPPGGGGYTF.

This clone was seen more than once but under ten times. The rearrangement links TRBV12-3 or TRBV12-4 to TRBJ1-6; D is unclear. V was pared by 1 base and J by 9 bases, with 7 bases between. This CDR3 contains 13 residues. The CDR3 reads CASSLEASSPLHF. CDR3 nucleotides: TGTGCCAGCAGTTTAGAAGCCTCTTCACCCCTCCACTTT.

This chain connects TRBV6-5 to TRBJ2-4, with 12 bases aligning to TRBD1. The CDR3 spans 14 residues. V lost 4 bases, J lost 8 bases, and 3 bases stayed unmatched. Per germline, CDR1 MNHEY and CDR2 SVGAGI. The CDR3 bases are TGTGCCAGCAGTTTGGGACAGGGGGCCGACATTCAGTACTTC. Its protein product is CASSLGQGADIQYF.

The J gene is TRBJ2-3, the V gene TRBV30; a possible D gene is TRBD2 (7 bases). CDR1 GTSNPN and CDR2 SVGIG come from the germline V gene (reference sequence). This CDR3 region has 15 residues. Trimming pared 0 bases from V and 2 bases from J, leaving 12 bases between. The CDR3 is CAWSVGGGATDTQYF. The DNA for the CDR3 is TGTGCCTGGAGTGTGGGTGGGGGGGCCACAGATACGCAGTATTTT.

The chain uses TRBV6-5 and TRBJ1-1; D may be TRBD1 (5 bases). In germline, CDR1 is MNHEY, CDR2 SVGAGI. V was trimmed by 5 bases and J by 0 bases, leaving 10 bases between them. The CDR3 length is 14 residues. CDR3 in DNA: TGTGCCAGCAGTCCGGGACTTATGAACACTGAAGCTTTCTTT. Encoded protein: CASSPGLMNTEAFF.

The chain couples TRBV30 to TRBJ2-1, with 7 bases that match TRBD2. V lost 1 base and J lost 0; bases outside the gene matches: 3. This CDR3 region has 15 residues. CDR1 and CDR2 (germline): GTSNPN, SVGIG (reference sequence). The CDR3 DNA sequence: TGTGCCTGGAGTGGTCCTAGCGGCTCCTACAATGAGCAGTTCTTC. Protein sequence: CAWSGPSGSYNEQFF.

The chain joins TRBV6-5 to TRBJ2-7; 8 bases fit TRBD1. The CDR3 extends over 14 amino acids. V was pared by 6 bases and J by 4 bases, with 8 bases of the junction left unmatched. In germline, CDR1 is MNHEY, CDR2 SVGAGI. The CDR3 protein is CASSKQGGRYEQYF. CDR3 bases: TGTGCCAGCAGCAAACAGGGGGGAAGGTACGAGCAGTACTTC.

The V and J genes are TRBV6-1 and TRBJ1-5; 8 positions match TRBD1. The V and J ends lost 2 bases and 2 bases, in that order; junction bases with no gene match: 2. The CDR3 sequence is 15 residues long. Germline loops: CDR1 MNHNS, CDR2 SASEGT. CDR3 sequence reads: CASSERGQGNQPQHF. The CDR3 region has the DNA TGTGCCAGCAGTGAAAGGGGACAGGGCAATCAGCCCCAGCATTTT.

This chain links TRBV9 with TRBJ2-3; 11 bases match TRBD2. Per germline, CDR1 SGDLS and CDR2 YYNGEE. J lost 2 bases, V lost 4 bases, and 3 bases had no gene match. This CDR3 has 15 residues. CDR3 sequence reads: CASSPSGGTTDTQYF. For the CDR3, the DNA is TGTGCCAGCAGCCCTAGCGGGGGGACCACAGATACGCAGTATTTT. Drawing the rest from reference TRBV9 and TRBJ2-3, the complete variable domain is DSGVTQTPKHLITATGQRVTLRCSPRSGDLSVYWYQQSLDQGLQFLIQYYNGEERAKGNILERFSAQQFPDLHSELNLSSLELGDSALYFCASSPSGGTTDTQYFGPGTRLTVL.